This TCR beta chain is drawn from a study of cytomegalovirus exposure and HLA in healthy donors. General study results and limits: Sequence variants that were highly shared formed a cluster that was likely a sequencing artifact.

Germline loops: CDR1 SGDLS, CDR2 YYNGEE. The CDR3 covers 13 residues. Trimming stripped 0 bases from V and 7 bases from J, with 8 bases between. Primers for the PCR totalled 60 Vbeta and 13 Jbeta. Repertoires were generated with immunoSEQ multiplex PCR, while TCRdb's copy carries only in-frame clones and drops some. The sample contains about 98,000 clones, around 57% of which appear only once. Remarks on this clone: Its matching antigen is unknown.

The TCR sequence derives from a human donor in good health. Sequences were obtained from PBMCs. The gene calls are TRBV9 and TRBJ2-1; tentative D call: TRBD2 (5 bases). The CDR3 here is CASSVVSGNEQFF. CDR3 in DNA: TGTGCCAGCAGCGTAGTTTCGGGGAATGAGCAGTTCTTC.